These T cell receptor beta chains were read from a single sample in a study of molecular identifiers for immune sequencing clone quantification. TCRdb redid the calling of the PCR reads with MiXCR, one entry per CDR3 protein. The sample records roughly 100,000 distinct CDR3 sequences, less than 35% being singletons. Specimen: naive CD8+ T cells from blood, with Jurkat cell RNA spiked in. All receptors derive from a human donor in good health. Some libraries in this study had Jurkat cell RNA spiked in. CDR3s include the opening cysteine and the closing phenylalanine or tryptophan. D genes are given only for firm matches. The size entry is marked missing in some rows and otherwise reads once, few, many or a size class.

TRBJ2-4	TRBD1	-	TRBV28	CASSITGGFNVQYF	TGTGCCAGCAGTATTACAGGGGGCTTTAACGTTCAGTACTTC
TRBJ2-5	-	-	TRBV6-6	CASSYYHGETQYF	TGTGCCAGCAGTTACTACCACGGGGAGACCCAGTACTTC
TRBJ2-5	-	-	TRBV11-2	CASSLQLGYLETQYF	TGTGCCAGCAGCTTACAATTGGGCTACCTGGAGACCCAGTACTTC
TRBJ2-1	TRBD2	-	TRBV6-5	CASRGLAGGPDEQFF	TGTGCCAGCAGAGGACTAGCGGGGGGCCCGGATGAGCAGTTCTTC
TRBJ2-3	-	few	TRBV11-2	CASSLEDSTDTQYF	TGTGCCAGCAGCTTAGAGGATAGCACAGATACGCAGTATTTT
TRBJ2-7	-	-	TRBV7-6	CASSLELWHEQYF	TGTGCCAGCAGCTTAGAACTATGGCACGAGCAGTACTTC
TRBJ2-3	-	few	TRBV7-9	CASSLEGDTQYF	TGTGCCAGCAGCTTAGAGGGAGATACGCAGTATTTT
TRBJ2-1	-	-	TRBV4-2	CASSTRLGENNEQFF	TGTGCCAGCAGCACCCGACTAGGGGAAAACAATGAGCAGTTCTTC
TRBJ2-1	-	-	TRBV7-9	CASSYFVEDEQFF	TGTGCCAGCAGCTACTTCGTGGAGGATGAGCAGTTCTTC
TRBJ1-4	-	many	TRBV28	CASSRQGFNEKLFF	TGTGCCAGCAGCCGGCAGGGTTTTAATGAAAAACTGTTTTTT
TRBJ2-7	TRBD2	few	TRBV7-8	CASSLGPSGSSYEQYF	TGTGCCAGCAGCTTAGGCCCTAGCGGGAGCTCCTACGAGCAGTACTTC
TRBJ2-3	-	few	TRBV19	CASSLLSTDTQYF	TGTGCCAGTAGCCTCTTAAGCACAGATACGCAGTATTTT
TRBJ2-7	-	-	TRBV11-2	CASSLGRGSPEQYF	TGTGCCAGCAGCTTGGGCAGGGGATCCCCCGAGCAGTACTTC
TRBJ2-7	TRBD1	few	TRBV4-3	CASSQDRGLFYEQYF	TGCGCCAGCAGCCAAGACAGGGGGCTTTTCTACGAGCAGTACTTC
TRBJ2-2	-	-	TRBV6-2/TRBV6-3	CASSYRWDTGELFF	TGTGCCAGCAGTTACCGTTGGGACACCGGGGAGCTGTTTTTT
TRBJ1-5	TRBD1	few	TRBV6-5	CASSPGDSYSNQPQHF	TGTGCCAGCAGCCCGGGGGACAGTTATAGCAATCAGCCCCAGCATTTT
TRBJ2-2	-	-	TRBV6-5	CASSYSGGNTGELFF	TGTGCCAGCAGTTACTCGGGGGGGAACACCGGGGAGCTGTTTTTT
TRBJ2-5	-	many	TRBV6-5	CASSYRVGRAQYF	TGTGCCAGCAGTTACAGGGTTGGGCGGGCCCAGTACTTC
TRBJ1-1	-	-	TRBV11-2	CASSLVWGGPEAFF	TGTGCCAGCAGCTTAGTGTGGGGAGGTCCTGAAGCTTTCTTT
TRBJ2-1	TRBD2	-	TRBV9	CASSTPRREAYNEQFF	TGTGCCAGCAGCACCCCCCGGCGGGAGGCCTACAATGAGCAGTTCTTC
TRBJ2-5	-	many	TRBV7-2	CASRSIMPRWETQYF	TGTGCCAGCAGATCTATCATGCCGCGGTGGGAGACCCAGTACTTC
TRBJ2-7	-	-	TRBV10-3	CAISESLNGISYEQYF	TGTGCCATCAGTGAGTCGTTGAACGGCATCTCCTACGAGCAGTACTTC
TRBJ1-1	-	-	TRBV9	CASSVADTEAFF	TGTGCCAGCAGCGTAGCGGACACTGAAGCTTTCTTT
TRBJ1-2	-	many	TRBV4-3	CASSQDRAVSYGYTF	TGCGCCAGCAGCCAAGATAGGGCAGTCTCCTATGGCTACACCTTC
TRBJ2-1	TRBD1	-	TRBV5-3	CASSYRGYEQFF	TGTGCCAGCAGCTACAGGGGGTATGAGCAGTTCTTC
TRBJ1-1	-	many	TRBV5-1	CASSWGGEAFF	TGCGCCAGCAGCTGGGGCGGTGAAGCTTTCTTT
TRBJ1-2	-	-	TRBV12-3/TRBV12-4	CASSLFTNYGYTF	TGTGCCAGCAGTTTGTTCACTAACTATGGCTACACCTTC
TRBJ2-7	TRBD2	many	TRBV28	CASSFLAGFYEQYF	TGTGCCAGCAGTTTCCTAGCGGGATTCTACGAGCAGTACTTC
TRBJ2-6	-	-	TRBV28	CASLPGEVAGANVLTF	TGTGCCAGTCTCCCTGGGGAGGTTGCCGGGGCCAACGTCCTGACTTTC